The clone carrying this T cell receptor (beta chain) was observed once. The entry originates in a study of T cell changes during pregnancy in multiple sclerosis. The CDR3 has 15 amino acids. Germline loops: CDR1 MNHEY, CDR2 SMNVEV (reference sequence). V was pared by 6 bases and J by 0 bases, with 8 bases of the junction left unmatched. The table came from immunoSEQ multiplex PCR; TCRdb's copy has only in-frame clones and leaves some out. The data contain 60,000 to 70,000 clones, 75% to 95% of them singletons. The starting material was peripheral blood, obtained after pregnancy. The chain uses TRBV27 and TRBJ2-7, with 7 bases matching TRBD2. This sequence originates from a female donor in good health, enrolled as a control in a pregnancy study. Here the CDR3 reads CASRIVGGGSYEQYF. DNA for the CDR3: TGTGCCAGCAGGATCGTGGGGGGGGGCTCCTACGAGCAGTACTTC.